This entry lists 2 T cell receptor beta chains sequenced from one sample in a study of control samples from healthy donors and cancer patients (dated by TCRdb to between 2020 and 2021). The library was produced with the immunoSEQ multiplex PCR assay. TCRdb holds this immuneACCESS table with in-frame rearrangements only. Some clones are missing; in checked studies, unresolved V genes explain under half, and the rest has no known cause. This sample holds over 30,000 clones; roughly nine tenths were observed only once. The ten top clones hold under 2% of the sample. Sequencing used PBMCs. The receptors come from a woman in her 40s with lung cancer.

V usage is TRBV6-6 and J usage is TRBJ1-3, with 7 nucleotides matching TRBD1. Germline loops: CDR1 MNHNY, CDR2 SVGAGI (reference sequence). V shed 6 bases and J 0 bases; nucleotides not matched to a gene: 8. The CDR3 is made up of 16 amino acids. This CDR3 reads CASSSGQILSGNTIYF. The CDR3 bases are TGTGCCAGCAGCTCGGGACAGATCCTCTCTGGAAACACCATATATTTT.

The chain's CDR3 is CAWSILQGARNEQFF. The CDR3 DNA reads as TGTGCCTGGTCGATACTTCAGGGGGCGCGGAATGAGCAGTTCTTC. The J gene is TRBJ2-1, the V gene TRBV30, with 8 bases matching TRBD1. Germline loops: CDR1 GTSNPN, CDR2 SVGIG (reference sequence). The length of the CDR3 is 15 residues. After removal of 5 bases from V and 7 bases from J, the junction contained 13 bases not matched to a gene.